This T cell receptor (beta chain) was recorded in a study of read filtering for tumor transcriptome and immune sequencing. The CDR3 is 14 amino acids. The germline V gene encodes CDR1 SGHRS and CDR2 YFSETQ. After removal of 4 bases from V and 3 bases from J, the junction contained 3 bases not matched to a gene. In its sample, this clonotype was seen many times. This library used 300 to 500 ng RNA and molecular barcoded adaptors spanning alpha/delta and beta/gamma chains. TCRdb re-derived calls from the reads in MiXCR, one entry per CDR3 protein. The data show 100,000 to 150,000 distinct CDR3 sequences, around 13% seen once.

This receptor was identified in a donor at least 40 years old with multiple myeloma. The chain employs TRBV5-1 and TRBJ2-5, with TRBD1 identical over 10 bases. Source material: a population of CD138-negative cells sorted from bone marrow. DNA of the CDR3: TGCGCCAGCAGCATCGGGACAGGGGAAGAGACCCAGTACTTC. Its translation: CASSIGTGEETQYF.